This T cell receptor (beta chain) stems from a study of T cells in Graves' hyperthyroidism and ophthalmopathy (dated by TCRdb to about 2019). For the study in its entirety: Peripheral blood samples were taken at the time of initial diagnosis, prior to any treatment. Prospective prediction of ophthalmopathy was tested in an independent validation cohort consisting of roughly 20 hyperthyroidism patients and some 15 patients who later progressed to ophthalmopathy. To identify distinguishing TCR V-J signatures, a discovery cohort of some 99 patients was used, comprising 40 to 45 with Graves' ophthalmopathy and approximately 58 with stable Graves' hyperthyroidism. The paper describes TCR Vbeta CDR3 sequencing of 130 to 150 peripheral blood samples, made up of under 50 ophthalmopathy patients, approximately 76 hyperthyroidism patients and 17 progressor patients. The 85 to 100 discovery patients were divided at random into training and test sets in a 7:3 ratio. The study also compared thyroid tissue and blood T-cell repertoires from about six Graves' hyperthyroidism patients. Once sampling was done, hyperthyroidism patients were given methimazole at a starting dose of 30 mg daily, whereas ophthalmopathy patients were given high-dose intravenous methylprednisolone.

From a lookup of the germline V gene (reference sequence), CDR1 and CDR2 are DFQATT and SNEGSKA. The junction carries 14 bases between V and J, which are trimmed by 3 bases and 2 bases respectively. The CDR3 numbers 14 residues from cysteine through phenylalanine. Of the read, only the CDR3 DNA is kept; its 42 bases are in frame from base 1. TCR beta CDR3 regions were amplified from RNA transcripts. The first round of RT-PCR for the TCR CDR3 was performed with the HTBI primer set and the Qiagen OneStep RT-PCR kit. Libraries were constructed in a second round of multiplex PCR, after which size selection and purification were performed. The libraries were sequenced on an Illumina HiSeq2000 using paired-end 100 bp reads. From the authors' description of their analysis: SOAPnuke was used to process the raw data, removing reads that contained adapters or uncalled bases, had a mean Phred below 15, or lacked an exact match to the constant primer or identifier. High-quality paired reads were merged with COPE v1.2.5, and unique nucleotide sequences were defined as clonotypes. MiTCR v1.1 was used to align clonotypes to the IMGT TRBV, TRBD and TRBJ reference segments. The analysis included only V-J combinations with a frequency above 0.0001, which together covered 99% to 99.2% of the repertoires. A TCS score was defined as the ratio of F50 (clonal expansion) to E x V (chaos), with BLOSUM62-based TCRdist applied between CDR3 peptides within each V-J. Welch's t-statistics and random forest reduced 450 to 600 V-J features to about 12, which were used in a naive Bayes classifier (R e1071). TCRdb reworked the public reads: Q25 trimming with fastp, MiXCR clone assembly, productive beta chains retained. Under each unique CDR3 protein, matching rows form one entry showing the most common genes and DNA. These V and J calls derive from TCRdb rather than the authors' analysis. This sample is represented by 380,000 or so distinct CDR3 sequences; roughly 14% of them were singletons. 20% to 25% of the sample is held by the ten biggest clonotypes.

This clonotype was detected ten times or more. Its antigen remains unidentified. Within one base of it there is no much larger clone, and no base qualities were kept. General study outcomes and caveats: No statistical method was used to set the sample size in advance, and investigators knew the group allocation. A model built on a 13 V-J signature distinguished ophthalmopathy from stable hyperthyroidism, reaching 87.88% sensitivity and around 81% specificity in cross-validation and 80%/75% in testing. Most expanded thyroid clonotypes (frequency above 0.001) were also detected in blood, suggesting blood repertoires may reflect thyroid immune responses. In validation, the model predicted progression to ophthalmopathy a median of roughly 6.1 months before onset, with about 70% sensitivity and 72.22% specificity.

A patient counted as having stable Graves' hyperthyroidism if no progression to ophthalmopathy occurred over 18 months of follow-up. Hyperthyroidism patients were aged 18 to 65 years and newly diagnosed, with disease duration of less than 2 months. Any patient with an uncontrolled infection, another autoimmune disease, pregnancy or lactation was excluded. Diagnoses relied on clinical symptoms, serum thyroxine and TRAb, thyroid ultrasound and orbital computed tomography. PBMCs were isolated from 7.5 to 10 ml of fresh peripheral blood by Ficoll-Paque density gradient centrifugation. Total RNA was extracted with Trizol reagent, and quality was checked on an Agilent 2100 Bioanalyzer.

Recombination connected TRBV20-1 to TRBJ2-7; the D gene is unclear. Source material: blood. The sequence was collected from a woman in her twenties or thirties with Graves' hyperthyroidism. The CDR3 reads CSASRPLTTYEQYF. In nucleotide form, the sequence is TGCAGTGCTAGCCGCCCACTTACTACCTACGAGCAGTACTTC.